This is a list of T cell receptor beta chains from one sample in a study of cytomegalovirus exposure and HLA in healthy donors. Clones were read by immunoSEQ multiplex PCR, and TCRdb kept only the in-frame ones, dropping some. The sample includes 65,000 or so clones, approximately 94% seen only once; the top ten take about 4%. The sequencing input was PBMCs. The receptors originated from a man younger than 30 in good health and CMV-seropositive. The CDR3 runs from the conserved cysteine through the conserved F or W. Fields, in order: CDR3 length, D gene, clone size, J gene, V gene, CDR3 DNA, CDR3 protein. D genes are given only for firm matches. Not every row has a clone size; where given, it reads once, few, many or a size class.

15,NA,NA,TRBJ2-1,TRBV10-3,TGTGCCATCAGTGAACTGGGGGCGTTATACAATGAGCAGTTCTTC,CAISELGALYNEQFF
12,TRBD1,NA,TRBJ1-1,TRBV6-4,TGTGCCAGCAGTGACAGGGGGCGGATATCTTTCTTT,CASSDRGRISFF
14,TRBD1,NA,TRBJ1-1,TRBV7-8,TGTGCCAGCAGCTCGGGGACAGGCGCCACTGAAGCTTTCTTT,CASSSGTGATEAFF
13,NA,NA,TRBJ2-1,TRBV11-3,TGTGCCAGCAGCTTTGAGGGAGCAGATGAGCAGTTCTTC,CASSFEGADEQFF
18,TRBD2,NA,TRBJ2-7,TRBV7-2,TGTGCCAGCAGCTTAGCGGTTCTAGCGGGAGGTCCGGTAGTCGAGCAGTACTTC,CASSLAVLAGGPVVEQYF
14,NA,NA,TRBJ1-2,TRBV9,TGTGCCAGCAGCCCCCCCGCCGGGGGGCGAGGCTACACCTTC,CASSPPAGGRGYTF
13,NA,once,TRBJ1-1,TRBV14,TGTGCCAGCAGCTCTCAGGTGGGCACTGAAGCTTTCTTT,CASSSQVGTEAFF
13,NA,NA,TRBJ2-7,TRBV10-3,TGTGCCATCAGTGCGGTAGGAGGGGCCGGGCAGTACTTC,CAISAVGGAGQYF
16,TRBD1,once,TRBJ2-7,TRBV7-2,TGTGCCAGCAGCTTAGTTGGGTCAGGGGGCTGGGACGAGCAGTACTTC,CASSLVGSGGWDEQYF
15,NA,NA,TRBJ1-5,TRBV15,TGTGCCACCAGCAGAGATAGGGGGATCGGTCAGCCCCAGCATTTT,CATSRDRGIGQPQHF
15,TRBD1,NA,TRBJ1-6,TRBV6-5,TGTGCCAGCAGGGAGGGACAGCCTCTTAATTCACCCCTCCACTTT,CASREGQPLNSPLHF
19,NA,NA,TRBJ2-1,TRBV4-2,TGTGCCAGCAGCCAAGAGAGTGCCGGGAAAAGGGGGTCCTACAATGAGCAGTTCTTC,CASSQESAGKRGSYNEQFF
16,TRBD1,NA,TRBJ1-4,TRBV2,TGTGCCAGCAGTGAAGGGCAGGGGGCGACCCCTGAAAAACTGTTTTTT,CASSEGQGATPEKLFF
13,NA,NA,TRBJ1-2,TRBV6-5,TGTGCCAGCAGTTACTCAACAGGGAATGGCTACACCTTC,CASSYSTGNGYTF
12,NA,NA,TRBJ2-7,TRBV27,TGTGCCAGCAGTTTGGGGCAGGGCGAGCAGTACTTC,CASSLGQGEQYF
14,NA,once,TRBJ1-2,TRBV21-1,TGTGCCAGCAGCAAACGGGGGATACGGTATGGCTACACCTTC,CASSKRGIRYGYTF
15,NA,NA,TRBJ2-1,TRBV6-1,TGTGCCAGCACGCCGATTCATCAGATCAGGAATGAGCAGTTCTTC,CASTPIHQIRNEQFF
14,NA,NA,TRBJ1-1,TRBV11-2,TGTGCCAGCAGCTCCGGACAGAAGAACACTGAAGCTTTCTTT,CASSSGQKNTEAFF
14,TRBD1,NA,TRBJ1-4,TRBV28,TGTGCCAGCAGCCAGACAGGGGACGGGGAAAAACTGTTTTTT,CASSQTGDGEKLFF
14,TRBD1,NA,TRBJ1-2,TRBV29-1,TGCAGCGTTGATTCGGACAGGGGGCTTGGGGGCTACACCTTC,CSVDSDRGLGGYTF
14,NA,NA,TRBJ1-2,TRBV4-3,TGCGCCAGCAGCCAATCGACAGCCATCTATGGCTACACCTTC,CASSQSTAIYGYTF
13,NA,NA,TRBJ1-5,TRBV2,TGTGCCAGCAGTGTACAGGATTATCAGCCCCAGCATTTT,CASSVQDYQPQHF
15,NA,once,TRBJ2-2,TRBV6-5,TGTGCCAGCAGTTATATCCCTAGCCTCTCCGGGGAGCTGTTTTTT,CASSYIPSLSGELFF
16,NA,NA,TRBJ2-5,TRBV5-1,TGCGCCAGCAGCTTGGCCGTAATCACAGACCAAGAGACCCAGTACTTC,CASSLAVITDQETQYF
16,TRBD2,NA,TRBJ2-5,TRBV27,TGTGCCAGCAGTTCAATACTAGCGGGGGGCCGAGAGACCCAGTACTTC,CASSSILAGGRETQYF
15,TRBD2,NA,TRBJ2-2,TRBV7-8,TGTGCCAGCAGCTTAGCCCTAGCGGGCACCGGGGAGCTGTTTTTT,CASSLALAGTGELFF
17,NA,NA,TRBJ2-1,TRBV10-3,TGTGCCATCAGTCCAACCGCCCGGGGGGCCGGGGGCAATGAGCAGTTCTTC,CAISPTARGAGGNEQFF
16,TRBD2,NA,TRBJ2-3,TRBV7-2,TGTGCCAGCAGCTTAGGACTAGCGGGAGGAACAGATACGCAGTATTTT,CASSLGLAGGTDTQYF
13,NA,once,TRBJ2-3,TRBV11-3,TGTGCCAGCAGCTTAGATCTGAGGGGGACGCAGTATTTT,CASSLDLRGTQYF
15,TRBD1,NA,TRBJ2-7,TRBV7-2,TGTGCCAGCAGCTTAAGAGAGGGGACAGACTACGAGCAGTACTTC,CASSLREGTDYEQYF
16,TRBD1,NA,TRBJ2-5,TRBV15,TGTGCCACCAGCAGGTCGGGGACAGCCTACCAAGAGACCCAGTACTTC,CATSRSGTAYQETQYF
14,NA,NA,TRBJ1-1,TRBV6-5,TGTGCCAGCAGTGAAGGGGGGGGAAACACTGAAGCTTTCTTT,CASSEGGGNTEAFF
17,TRBD1,NA,TRBJ1-2,TRBV18,TGTGCCAGCTCACCCAACCGGGACAGGGAGCCGTACTATGGCTACACCTTC,CASSPNRDREPYYGYTF
13,NA,NA,TRBJ2-1,TRBV2,TGTGCCACAGGGGAGTCAGAGGTTCGTGAGCAGTTCTTC,CATGESEVREQFF
15,TRBD1,NA,TRBJ2-1,TRBV2,TGTGCCAGCAGTGAAGAACAGGGGGAGAGAGAGGAGCAGTTCTTC,CASSEEQGEREEQFF
16,TRBD1,NA,TRBJ2-3,TRBV7-2,TGTGCCAGCAGCACCCAGGGACAGGGTTACACAGATACGCAGTATTTT,CASSTQGQGYTDTQYF
14,TRBD1,NA,TRBJ2-7,TRBV7-2,TGTGCCAGCAGTCCTAGGGGGACAGACTACGAGCAGTACTTC,CASSPRGTDYEQYF
16,NA,NA,TRBJ2-2,TRBV10-1,TGCGCCAGCAGTGCCATGCCGGGAAAACACACCGGGGAGCTGTTTTTT,CASSAMPGKHTGELFF
16,NA,NA,TRBJ2-3,TRBV7-6,TGTGCCAGCAGCTTATTCGGGGCGGGACCCACAGATACGCAGTATTTT,CASSLFGAGPTDTQYF
14,TRBD1,NA,TRBJ1-4,TRBV7-2,TGTGCCAGCAGCCGACAGGGTCCAGATGAAAAACTGTTTTTT,CASSRQGPDEKLFF
13,NA,NA,TRBJ1-5,TRBV2,TGTGCCAGTAGAGGCAGCCTCCCGCTGCCCCAGCATTTT,CASRGSLPLPQHF